This TCR beta chain was recorded in a study of CD8 T cells in ankylosing spondylitis (dated by TCRdb to the late 2010s). Background for the entire study: T cell receptor beta repertoires were profiled in healthy donors and ankylosing spondylitis patients so that disease-linked TCR variants could be found. In total, the full study cohort was made up of 85 to 140 healthy donors and approximately 27 ankylosing spondylitis patients. Peripheral blood samples were taken, and synovial fluid was additionally collected from ankylosing spondylitis patients. Here is what the overall study found, with its caveats: A CD8+ phenotype was shown by the disease-linked clones, which were found at relatively low frequencies in peripheral blood. The disease-linked clones were reported as significantly enriched in matched synovial fluid samples from ankylosing spondylitis patients. Some of the motif variants had been reported before in the synovial fluid and blood of reactive arthritis patients, a finding that suggests common disease-initiation mechanisms. A TCR beta motif made up of several highly homologous amino acid variants appeared to be characteristic of blood from ankylosing spondylitis patients.

Between the V and J ends, shortened by 6 bases and 8 bases respectively, the junction contains 13 bases. CDR1 is given as MNHNS and CDR2 as SASEGT, both from the germline V gene. Reading from cysteine to phenylalanine, the CDR3 counts 13 amino acids. The CDR3 DNA has 39 bases and is translated from base 1. Sequencer: Illumina HiSeq 2500. Quantitative 5'-RACE with molecular barcodes was the method used to prepare the TCR beta libraries. In the authors' own workflow: A new computational method, built on a probabilistic model of VDJ rearrangement, was used to identify disease-linked TCR variants. The public reads were reanalyzed by TCRdb: fastp trimming at Q25, MiXCR alignment, in-frame beta chains only. Merged by CDR3 protein, the rows form single entries marked with the most common genes and DNA. The V and J calls follow TCRdb's processing rather than the paper's. The sample yields 200,000 or so distinct CDR3 sequences; roughly 25% were counted once. The ten largest clonotypes hold just over 6.5% of the sample.

On this clonotype itself: Its antigen is still unknown. Qualities for individual bases were not recorded, and no much larger clone is one base off.

The rearrangement combines TRBV6-1 with TRBJ1-4; a weak D assignment points to TRBD1 (6 bases agree). The source material was blood, either unsorted or a sorted T cell fraction (not recorded which). This TCR came from a male donor with ankylosing spondylitis or in good health (not recorded which). CDR3 loop: CASRTGTPEKLFF. The sequenced DNA is TGTGCCAGCAGAACCGGGACACCAGAAAAACTGTTTTTT.